The 29 T cell receptor beta chains below were found in one sample sequenced in a study of OX40 agonist ivuxolimab in advanced cancers. The repertoire was sequenced with immunoSEQ multiplex PCR; TCRdb's copy has only in-frame clones and lacks some. The data show approximately 72,000 clones, 84% seen once. This specimen was CD4+ or CD8+ T cells sorted from blood, taken in a trial of the OX40 agonist ivuxolimab. All receptors come from an adult with an advanced solid tumor such as melanoma, head and neck, liver or kidney cancer.

This chain joins TRBV5-1 and TRBJ2-5; possibly TRBD1 for D (6 bases). Germline CDR1 is SGHRS and CDR2 is YFSETQ. The CDR3 is 17 amino acids. V dropped 0 bases and J dropped 2 bases, with 17 bases sitting between them. The CDR3 protein is CASSLEGTRYLQETQYF. CDR3 coding DNA: TGCGCCAGCAGCTTGGAGGGGACAAGGTACCTTCAAGAGACCCAGTACTTC.

The chain combines TRBV7-3 with TRBJ1-1; D possibly corresponds to TRBD1 (5 bases). Trimming removed 2 bases at V and 0 bases at J, with 7 bases between. From germline, CDR1 is SGHTA and CDR2 FQGTGA. The CDR3 has 14 amino acids. The CDR3 sequence is CASSLGGVNTEAFF. The CDR3 nucleotides are TGTGCCAGCAGCTTAGGGGGGGTGAACACTGAAGCTTTCTTT.

The rearrangement uses TRBV5-8 and TRBJ2-3, with 12 bases matching TRBD2. Germline V gene data show CDR1 as SGHTS and CDR2 as YDEGEE. J was trimmed by 4 bases and V by 6 bases; bases with no gene match: 12. This CDR3 contains 17 residues. CDR3: CASIHHASGRAADTQYF. DNA for the CDR3: TGTGCCAGCATCCACCACGCTAGCGGGAGGGCCGCAGATACGCAGTATTTT.

The chain carries TRBV4-1 and TRBJ1-6, with unresolved D. This CDR3 region has 15 residues. The germline gives CDR1 MGHRA, CDR2 YSYEKL. With 0 bases removed from V and 10 bases from J, the gap between germline ends came to 13 bases. The chain's CDR3 is CASSQDDIKMSPLHF. CDR3 sequence (DNA): TGCGCCAGCAGCCAAGATGATATAAAAATGTCACCCCTCCACTTT.

The chain combines TRBV5-1 with TRBJ1-5; D call uncertain. Trimming removed 5 bases at V and 0 bases at J, with 6 bases between. The germline V gene encodes CDR1 SGHRS and CDR2 YFSETQ. The CDR3 runs to 13 residues. The CDR3 DNA reads TGCGCCAGCAGGGTAGGTAGCAATCAGCCCCAGCATTTT. Residues: CASRVGSNQPQHF.

J is TRBJ2-7 and V is TRBV5-5, with D unclear. The V gene lost 0 bases and the J gene lost 1 base, with 11 bases spanning the gap. The CDR3 is 15 amino acids. Germline V gives CDR1 SGHKS, CDR2 YYEKEE (reference sequence). CDR3 DNA: TGTGCCAGCAGCTTGGGAGGAACTTCTTCCTACGAGCAGTACTTC. Its protein is CASSLGGTSSYEQYF.

V is TRBV28 and J is TRBJ1-1; possible D gene TRBD1, 6 bases. The CDR3 contains 15 residues. The germline V and J ends were trimmed by 4 bases and 1 base, with 13 bases remaining between them. The V gene's germline CDR1 is MDHEN and CDR2 SYDVKM. The CDR3 DNA reads TGTGCCAGCAGTTCGGGACAACCATCGAACACTGAAGCTTTCTTT. Protein: CASSSGQPSNTEAFF. Full variable domain (outside the CDR3, taken from reference TRBV28 and TRBJ1-1): DVKVTQSSRYLVKRTGEKVFLECVQDMDHENMFWYRQDPGLGLRLIYFSYDVKMKEKGDIPEGYSVSREKKERFSLILESASTNQTSMYLCASSSGQPSNTEAFFGQGTRLTVV.

The chain uses TRBV27 and TRBJ2-3, with no clear D. The V gene's germline CDR1 is MNHEY and CDR2 SMNVEV (reference sequence). There are 13 residues in the CDR3. V was clipped by 9 bases and J by 5 bases, with 15 bases between them. CDR3 sequence (DNA): TGTGCCAGTACCGGGCGCGATGGAGATACGCAGTATTTT. Amino acid sequence: CASTGRDGDTQYF.

The chain links TRBV7-8 to TRBJ2-5; 8 bases align to TRBD2. This CDR3 has 14 residues. From germline, CDR1 is SGHVS and CDR2 FQNEAQ. With V trimmed by 5 bases and J by 5 bases, 7 bases remained unmatched. CDR3 residues: CASSVSTGGETQYF. CDR3 DNA: TGTGCCAGCAGCGTTAGTACGGGAGGGGAGACCCAGTACTTC.

Details on this clone: Other DNA sequences of this sample code for an identical CDR3. This chain uses TRBV19 with TRBJ1-5; D gene ambiguous. The CDR3 runs 12 residues. Looked up from germline, CDR1 is LNHDA and CDR2 is SQIVND (reference sequence). V was cut by 7 bases and J by 4 bases, with 8 bases left in between. CDR3 sequence: CASTDRNQPQHF. CDR3 coding DNA: TGTGCCAGTACCGACCGGAATCAGCCCCAGCATTTT.

This clone rates as medium-sized. The CDR3 is CASSEGRGNTGELFF. Written as DNA, the CDR3 is TGTGCCAGCAGCGAAGGCAGGGGGAACACCGGGGAGCTGTTTTTT. The gene calls are TRBV9 and TRBJ2-2, with D perhaps TRBD1 (6 bases). CDR3 length: 15 amino acids. Trimming removed 3 bases from V and 1 base from J, with 10 bases in between. Germline values: CDR1 SGDLS, CDR2 YYNGEE.

This clone was found a few times. V usage is TRBV2 and J usage is TRBJ1-1; D not certain. Trimming took 7 bases from V and 4 from J, leaving 19 bases between them. This CDR3 contains 15 residues. Germline CDR1 SNHLY, CDR2 FYNNEI. CDR3 amino acids: CASTRSRVGFTEAFF. As DNA, the CDR3 is TGTGCCAGCACCCGAAGTCGGGTTGGGTTCACTGAAGCTTTCTTT.

This chain links TRBV14 with TRBJ1-3; D is perhaps TRBD1 (6 bases). The V end lost 2 bases, the J end lost 2 bases, and 7 bases lay between the germline ends. Germline V gene lookup returns CDR1 SGHDN and CDR2 FVKESK. This CDR3 contains 14 residues. CDR3 sequence: CASSQSGAGNTIYF. The CDR3 nucleotides read TGTGCCAGCAGCCAATCAGGGGCTGGAAACACCATATATTTT.

The rearrangement uses TRBV27 and TRBJ2-3, with TRBD1 identical over 7 bases. The germline gives CDR1 MNHEY, CDR2 SMNVEV (reference sequence). V shed 6 bases, J shed 4 bases, and the junction held 4 bases outside the gene matches. The CDR3 extends over 13 amino acids. Written as DNA, the CDR3 is TGTGCCAGCAGAAGCACAGGGGCAGATACGCAGTATTTT. As protein: CASRSTGADTQYF.

The chain has TRBV4-2 and TRBJ2-5, with 8 bases identical to TRBD2. Germline V lookup: CDR1 LGHNA, CDR2 YNFKEQ. This CDR3 comprises 14 residues. With 4 bases clipped from V and 3 bases from J, the junction kept 4 bases outside the gene matches. The CDR3 nucleotides read TGTGCCAGCAGCCGGAGAGCGGGGGAAGAGACCCAGTACTTC. It specifies CASSRRAGEETQYF.

In this sample, this clone is medium-sized. This rearrangement joins TRBV19 to TRBJ2-7; 11 nucleotides align to TRBD2. The CDR3 is 15 residues long. Per germline, CDR1 LNHDA and CDR2 SQIVND (reference sequence). The V gene end was trimmed by 5 bases and the J gene end by 4 bases; junction bases not matched to a gene: 7. The CDR3 loop reads CASSGGLAGVYEQYF. DNA of the CDR3: TGTGCCAGTAGTGGAGGACTAGCGGGTGTATACGAGCAGTACTTC.

The chain carries TRBV6-1 and TRBJ2-7, with D possibly matching TRBD2 (6 bases). V was clipped by 7 bases and J by 2 bases, with 12 bases between them. From germline, CDR1 is MNHNS and CDR2 SASEGT. This CDR3 contains 13 residues. CDR3 DNA sequence: TGTGCCAGCAAGGAGGGCTACACCTACGAGCAGTACTTC. Protein product: CASKEGYTYEQYF.

Comments on this clone: Compared with germline, one end of the junction differs, possibly owing to a read error. Other DNA sequences of this sample code for an identical CDR3. The chain combines TRBV11-2 with TRBJ1-1; 9 bases line up with TRBD1. The CDR3 totals 13 residues. Germline CDR1 is SGHAT and CDR2 is FQNNGV. The CDR3 region is CASGTGHGTEAFF. For the CDR3, the DNA is TGCGCCAGCGGGACAGGGCATGGCACTGAAGCTTTCTTT. The full variable domain, in which reference TRBV11-2 and TRBJ1-1 provide the parts outside the CDR3, is EAGVAQSPRYKIIEKRQSVAFWCNPISGHATLYWYQQILGQGPKLLIQFQNNGVVDDSQLPKDRFSAERLKGVDSTLKIQPAKLEDSAVYLCASGTGHGTEAFFGQGTRLTVV.

V is TRBV6-1 and J is TRBJ2-7; D unclear. The CDR3 has 13 amino acids. Germline CDR1 reads MNHNS; CDR2 reads SASEGT. V was clipped by 5 bases and J by 5 bases, with 13 bases between them. CDR3: CASSQFSEDEQYF. The CDR3 nucleotides read TGTGCCAGCAGTCAGTTCTCAGAGGACGAGCAGTACTTC.

This clone was observed a single time. The chain joins TRBV7-9 to TRBJ2-7; D unresolved. With 6 bases removed from V and 4 bases from J, the gap between germline ends came to 13 bases. This CDR3 has 13 amino acids. Germline V CDR1 and CDR2: SEHNR, FQNEAQ (reference sequence). The CDR3 DNA reads as TGTGCCAGCAGGACCTCCGAAGCTTACGAGCAGTACTTC. Translation gives CASRTSEAYEQYF.

In nucleotides, the CDR3 is TGTGCCAGCAGCTTAGGCACTAGCGGGCGCACAGATACGCAGTATTTT. Translating gives CASSLGTSGRTDTQYF. The chain uses TRBV11-3 and TRBJ2-3; TRBD2 aligns across 9 bases. Unmatched junction bases numbered 3, after V lost 1 base and J lost 1 base. Germline V gives CDR1 SGHNT, CDR2 YENEEA. This CDR3 comprises 16 residues.

The chain employs TRBV15 and TRBJ2-2, with 13 bases identical to TRBD2. The trim removed 5 bases at V and 3 bases at J, leaving 3 bases unmatched. Germline V gene data show CDR1 as LNHNV and CDR2 as YYDKDF (reference sequence). This CDR3 is built from 16 residues. The CDR3 loop is CATSLGLAGYTGELFF. CDR3 DNA: TGTGCCACCAGCTTGGGACTAGCGGGATACACCGGGGAGCTGTTTTTT.

The CDR3 sequence: CASSLGRAGANVLTF. CDR3 DNA: TGTGCCAGCAGCTTAGGAAGGGCTGGGGCCAACGTCCTGACTTTC. The chain uses TRBV11-2 and TRBJ2-6, with D unclear. V was shortened by 1 base and J by 2 bases, with 6 bases between the two germline ends. Germline CDR1 is SGHAT and CDR2 is FQNNGV. The CDR3 runs to 15 residues.

V is TRBV9 and J is TRBJ2-3, with 8 bases aligning to TRBD2. Germline V CDR1 and CDR2: SGDLS, YYNGEE. This CDR3 is built from 14 residues. V shed 1 base and J 6 bases; nucleotides not matched to a gene: 4. In DNA form, the CDR3 reads TGTGCCAGCAGCGTAACTAGCGGACGGGATACGCAGTATTTT. It encodes CASSVTSGRDTQYF.

The CDR3 here is CASSLGNRAHEQYF. CDR3 sequence (DNA): TGTGCCAGCAGCTTAGGAAACAGGGCCCACGAGCAGTACTTC. This rearrangement joins TRBV7-2 to TRBJ2-7, with a possible D match to TRBD1 (6 bases). The CDR3 is 14 residues long. Germline CDR1 is SGHTA and CDR2 is FQGNSA. With 1 base removed from V and 5 bases from J, the gap between germline ends came to 12 bases.

This chain connects TRBV27 to TRBJ2-7, with 9 bases matching TRBD1. The CDR3 sequence is 16 residues long. Per germline, CDR1 MNHEY and CDR2 SMNVEV (reference sequence). Trimming took 3 bases from V and 2 from J; bases not matched to a gene: 8. Here the CDR3 DNA reads TGTGCCAGCAGTTTGGTTTGGGGACAGGGCCCCTACGAGCAGTACTTC. Its protein product is CASSLVWGQGPYEQYF.

V gene TRBV19 combines with J gene TRBJ1-2; tentative D call: TRBD1 (6 bases). Per germline, CDR1 LNHDA and CDR2 SQIVND (reference sequence). This CDR3 is 15 amino acids long. Trimming cost V 3 bases and J 4 bases, with 15 bases left between them. The CDR3 region is CASSMAGQLTYGYTF. The CDR3 DNA reads as TGTGCCAGTAGTATGGCAGGACAGCTAACCTATGGCTACACCTTC. The variable domain in full, with the rest retrieved from reference TRBV19 and TRBJ1-2, is DGGITQSPKYLFRKEGQNVTLSCEQNLNHDAMYWYRQDPGQGLRLIYYSQIVNDFQKGDIAEGYSVSREKKESFPLTVTSAQKNPTAFYLCASSMAGQLTYGYTFGSGTRLTVV.

The chain recombines TRBV7-9 with TRBJ1-1; D not resolved. The ends were cut back, 3 bases at V and 8 bases at J, with 13 bases in the middle. The CDR3 is 13 amino acids. In germline, CDR1 is SEHNR, CDR2 FQNEAQ (reference sequence). CDR3 region: CASSLGPLGEAFF. In DNA form, the CDR3 reads TGTGCCAGCAGCTTGGGTCCCTTGGGGGAAGCTTTCTTT.

The V call is TRBV25-1, the J call TRBJ2-2; D is unresolved. Per the germline V gene, CDR1 is MGHDK and CDR2 is SYGVNS. This CDR3 comprises 15 residues. Trimming took 1 base from V and 2 from J, leaving 8 bases between them. The CDR3 bases are TGTGCCAGCAGTGAATGGAACAGCAACACCGGGGAGCTGTTTTTT. This codes for CASSEWNSNTGELFF.